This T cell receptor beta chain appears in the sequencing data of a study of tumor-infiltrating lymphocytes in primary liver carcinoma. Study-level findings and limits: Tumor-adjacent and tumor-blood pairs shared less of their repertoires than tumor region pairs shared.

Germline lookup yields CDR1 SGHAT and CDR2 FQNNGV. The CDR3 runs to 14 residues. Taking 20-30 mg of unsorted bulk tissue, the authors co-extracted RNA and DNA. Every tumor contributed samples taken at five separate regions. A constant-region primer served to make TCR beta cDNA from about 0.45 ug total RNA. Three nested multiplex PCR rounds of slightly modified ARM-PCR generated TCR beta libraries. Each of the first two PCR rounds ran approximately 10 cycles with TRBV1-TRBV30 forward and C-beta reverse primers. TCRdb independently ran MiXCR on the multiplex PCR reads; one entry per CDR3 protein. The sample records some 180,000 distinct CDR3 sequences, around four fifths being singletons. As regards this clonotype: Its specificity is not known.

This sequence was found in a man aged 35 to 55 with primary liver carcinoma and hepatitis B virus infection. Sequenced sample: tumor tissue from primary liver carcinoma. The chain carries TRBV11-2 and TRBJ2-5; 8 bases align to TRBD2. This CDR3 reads CTISFSGGLETQYF. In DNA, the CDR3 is TGTACCATCAGCTTCAGCGGGGGACTAGAGACCCAGTACTTC.